This TCR beta chain comes out of a study of vaccination effects on CD4 cells after COVID-19. Whole-study findings and limits: Common cold coronavirus cross-reactivity was shown by only 1 of 255 vaccine-induced clones in healthy vaccinees.

Culture lasted around eleven days before CD4+ T cell isolation. Trimming pared 5 bases from V and 0 bases from J, leaving 11 bases between. CDR3 length equals 15 residues. Per germline, CDR1 MNHNY and CDR2 SVGAGI (reference sequence). In regard to this clone: Its antigen is currently unknown.

The protocol was immunoSEQ multiplex PCR, while the TCRdb copy is restricted to in-frame clones and leaves out a portion. The table lists 70,000 or so clones, more than 70% of them singletons, with roughly 2% in the top ten. The sequence came from a human donor who received a COVID-19 vaccine. The starting material was CD4+ T cells from PBMCs cultured without peptide, obtained before COVID-19 vaccination. The chain is built from TRBV6-6 and TRBJ1-3; no clear D gene. As DNA, the CDR3 is TGTGCCAGCAGTATCCAAGTCGGCTCTGGAAACACCATATATTTT. Its translation: CASSIQVGSGNTIYF.